These 11 T cell receptor beta chains came from one sample sequenced in a study of T cell changes during pregnancy in multiple sclerosis. Only in-frame clones appear in the TCRdb table, and some are missing; sequencing was by immunoSEQ multiplex PCR. The table shows tens of thousands of clones, with roughly 93% occurring only once. This specimen consisted of peripheral blood, obtained in the third trimester of pregnancy. The receptors shown here come from a female donor with multiple sclerosis, enrolled in a pregnancy study.

J is TRBJ1-1 and V is TRBV6-1, with D possibly TRBD1 on 5 matching bases. This CDR3 is 14 amino acids long. Germline V CDR1 and CDR2: MNHNS, SASEGT. The V and J ends lost 3 bases and 4 bases respectively, with 12 bases between them. The CDR3 sequence: CASSELRGSTEAFF. Written as DNA, the CDR3 is TGTGCCAGCAGTGAGTTAAGGGGTAGCACTGAAGCTTTCTTT.

This clone has a single count. The chain uses TRBV9 and TRBJ1-2, with D hard to call. Trimming cost V 4 bases and J 2 bases, with 18 bases left between them. The CDR3 loop spans 16 amino acids. Germline loops: CDR1 SGDLS, CDR2 YYNGEE. Written as DNA, the CDR3 is TGTGCCAGCAGCCCATTAGCGAGGGTAGGCAACTATGGCTACACCTTC. Translating it yields CASSPLARVGNYGYTF.

CDR3 amino acids: CASSLDTYGYTF. In nucleotides, the CDR3 is TGTGCCAGCAGTTTGGACACCTATGGCTACACCTTC. The J gene is TRBJ1-2, the V gene TRBV6-5, with D perhaps TRBD1 (5 bases). This CDR3 is 12 amino acids long. Trimming cost V 4 bases and J 4 bases, with 7 bases left between them. The germline gives CDR1 MNHEY, CDR2 SVGAGI.

The V and J genes are TRBV7-9 and TRBJ1-5, with D tentatively TRBD1 (5 bases). With 1 base removed from V and 4 bases from J, the gap between germline ends came to 11 bases. The CDR3 covers 15 residues. CDR1 is SEHNR, CDR2 FQNEAQ, per germline (reference sequence). This chain's CDR3 is CASSLGDSVNQPQHF. The DNA for the CDR3 is TGTGCCAGCAGCTTAGGCGACAGTGTTAATCAGCCCCAGCATTTT.

The table lists this clone with a count of one. J is TRBJ2-3 and V is TRBV29-1, with TRBD1 matching 9 bases. The germline V gene encodes CDR1 SQVTM and CDR2 ANQGSEA. This CDR3 contains 17 residues. Trimming took 6 bases from V and 0 from J; bases not matched to a gene: 13. The CDR3 nucleotides read TGCAGCGTCGCCAGGGGGGGTGGACAGGGGAGCACAGATACGCAGTATTTT. It yields the protein CSVARGGGQGSTDTQYF.

This clone has just one count. The rearrangement links TRBV6-5 to TRBJ2-5; the match to TRBD2 covers 7 bases. With V trimmed by 10 bases and J by 0 bases, 5 bases remained unmatched. CDR3 size: 13 residues. Germline V lookup: CDR1 MNHEY, CDR2 SVGAGI. The DNA of the CDR3 is TGTGCCACTGGGACTACAGACCAAGAGACCCAGTACTTC. Translated: CATGTTDQETQYF.

This chain links TRBV9 with TRBJ2-1; D gene uncertain. The CDR3 consists of 12 residues. The V gene lost 0 bases and the J gene lost 9 bases, with 7 bases spanning the gap. Germline V gene data show CDR1 as SGDLS and CDR2 as YYNGEE. The CDR3 DNA sequence: TGTGCCAGCAGCGTAGGATCACTTGAGCAGTTCTTC. This sequence encodes CASSVGSLEQFF.

This clone turned up a few times. The V call is TRBV29-1, the J call TRBJ2-7; maybe TRBD1 (5 bases). Germline V CDR1 and CDR2: SQVTM, ANQGSEA. Trimming took 1 base from V and 3 from J, leaving 16 bases between them. The CDR3 is 15 amino acids. CDR3 sequence (DNA): TGCAGCGTTGAAGGGTCAGGGTCGAACTACTACGAGCAGTACTTC. Translating it yields CSVEGSGSNYYEQYF.

The V call is TRBV9, the J call TRBJ1-6; D is possibly TRBD1 (5 bases). The CDR3 extends over 16 amino acids. V was shortened by 1 base and J by 2 bases, with 10 bases between the two germline ends. CDR1 is SGDLS, CDR2 YYNGEE, per germline. CDR3 in amino acids: CASSVSGRAYNSPLHF. As DNA, the CDR3 is TGTGCCAGCAGCGTATCAGGGAGGGCCTATAATTCACCCCTCCACTTT.

The chain employs TRBV9 and TRBJ1-2, with 7 nucleotides matching TRBD1. The CDR3 runs 14 residues. CDR1 is SGDLS, CDR2 YYNGEE, per germline. V shed 1 base, J shed 4 bases, and the junction held 4 bases outside the gene matches. The CDR3 loop reads CASSVSDRFYGYTF. DNA of the CDR3: TGTGCCAGCAGCGTATCGGACAGGTTCTATGGCTACACCTTC.

The chain is built from TRBV9 and TRBJ1-1; D might be TRBD1 (5 bases). The V end lost 0 bases, the J end lost 4 bases, and 13 bases lay between the germline ends. Germline V gene sequence: CDR1 SGDLS, CDR2 YYNGEE. This CDR3 region has 15 residues. DNA of the CDR3: TGTGCCAGCAGCGTAGAAGGCAGGGTTGGCACTGAAGCTTTCTTT. It yields the protein CASSVEGRVGTEAFF.